This TCR beta chain was documented in a study of long-term antiretroviral therapy in people with HIV. The study's findings and limits: Diversity measured after ART increased yet remained under transplant donor controls.

At survey level, the immunoSEQ assay was run in its v3.0 version. The table came from immunoSEQ multiplex PCR; TCRdb's copy has only in-frame clones and leaves some out. This sample carries tens of thousands of clones, under 85% of them seen once, and the ten largest clones take about 20%. This clone turned up a few times. Its antigen remains unknown. The CDR3 loop spans 14 amino acids. The germline gives CDR1 SGHAT, CDR2 FQNNGV. The germline V and J ends were trimmed by 1 base and 3 bases, with 10 bases remaining between them. Specimen: unsorted PBMCs, collected 0.4 years after starting antiretroviral therapy. The chain combines TRBV11-2 with TRBJ2-7; D gene ambiguous. The source of this sequence is a man in his fifties with HIV. DNA of the CDR3: TGTGCCAGCAGCTTAGGGCCTCAAGGCTACGAGCAGTACTTC. This codes for CASSLGPQGYEQYF.